This T cell receptor beta chain was identified during a study of T cells in localized non-small cell lung cancer. Study observations and caveats: Only one tumor region went through sequencing, so heterogeneity may still be there. The study detected a median approximately 57 of the top 100 tumor clones in adjacent lung. Measurement of T cell clonality placed uninvolved adjacent lung highest, above the level in tumor.

The CDR3 length is 13 residues. The ends were cut back, 4 bases at V and 4 bases at J, with 10 bases in the middle. Germline V gene lookup returns CDR1 SGHDN and CDR2 FVKESK. With respect to this clone: The antigen is not known.

Profiling relied on immunoSEQ multiplex PCR, and the TCRdb table lists in-frame clones only, not all of them. The data contain 39,000 or so clones, around 83% of them seen just once; the ten biggest clones take up roughly 7.5%. The chain carries TRBV14 and TRBJ2-5; maybe TRBD1 (6 bases). This clonotype was obtained from a man aged 35-75 years with stage II lung adenocarcinoma. Sample: PBMCs, taken before any cancer treatment. CDR3 residues: CASSRGQSETQYF. The CDR3 nucleotides are TGTGCCAGCAGCCGAGGACAGTCAGAGACCCAGTACTTC.